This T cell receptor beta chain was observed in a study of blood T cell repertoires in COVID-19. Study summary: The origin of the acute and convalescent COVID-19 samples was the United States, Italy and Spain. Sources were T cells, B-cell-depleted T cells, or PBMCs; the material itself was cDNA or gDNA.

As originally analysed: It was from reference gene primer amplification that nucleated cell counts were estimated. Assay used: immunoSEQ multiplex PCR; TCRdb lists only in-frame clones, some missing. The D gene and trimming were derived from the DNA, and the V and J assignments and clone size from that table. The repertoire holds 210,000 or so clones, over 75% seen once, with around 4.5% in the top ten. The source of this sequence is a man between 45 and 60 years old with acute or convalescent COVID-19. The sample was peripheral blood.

For the CDR3, the DNA is TGCGCCAGCAGTAATCCTAACTATGGCTACACCTTC. Translating it yields CASSNPNYGYTF. The chain links TRBV5-1 to TRBJ1-2; D is unclear. This CDR3 has 12 residues. The germline V gene has CDR1 SGHRS and CDR2 YFSETQ. V was shortened by 5 bases and J by 0 bases, with 5 bases between the two germline ends.